The 19 T cell receptor beta chains given below trace back to one sample, sequenced in a study of CD8+ T cells in alopecia areata. Treatment given: oral pan-JAK inhibitor, 5-10 mg twice daily. RNA was isolated and reverse transcribed to cDNA, the sequencing template. The data were produced by immunoSEQ multiplex PCR, yet TCRdb's version contains in-frame clones alone and is incomplete. The sample carries 200,000 to 250,000 clones, more than 45% recorded once. The material sequenced was CD4+ T cells sorted from blood, taken at week 4, from a patient treated with tofacitinib. These receptors were collected from a human donor with alopecia areata.

The J gene is TRBJ2-5, the V gene TRBV5-1, with 7 nucleotides matching TRBD2. CDR3 length equals 15 residues. V lost 3 bases and J lost 5; bases outside the gene matches: 10. Per germline, CDR1 SGHRS and CDR2 YFSETQ. The CDR3 DNA is TGCGCCAGCAGCTGGGAGGGGAAGCCGAGGGAGACCCAGTACTTC. Amino acid sequence: CASSWEGKPRETQYF.

Worth noting for this clone: The junction does not match germline at one end; this may be a read error. This chain connects TRBV2 to TRBJ2-5; D remains unclear. CDR1 is SNHLY and CDR2 is FYNNEI in the germline V gene. The CDR3 sequence is 9 residues long. CDR3 loop: CASSEHRDF. CDR3 DNA: TGTGCCAGCAGTGAACATCGGGACTTC. Full variable domain (missing parts from reference TRBV2 and TRBJ2-5): EPEVTQTPSHQVTQMGQEVILRCVPISNHLYFYWYRQILGQKVEFLVSFYNNEISEKSEIFDDQFSVERPDGSNFTLKIRSTKLEDSAMYFCASSEHRDFGPGTRLLVL.

The V gene is TRBV5-1, the J gene TRBJ2-7; maybe TRBD2 (6 bases). Looked up from germline, CDR1 is SGHRS and CDR2 is YFSETQ. V dropped 5 bases and J dropped 6 bases, with 18 bases sitting between them. This CDR3 spans 14 amino acids. This CDR3 reads CASRMGGDSAEQYF. In DNA form, the CDR3 reads TGCGCCAGCAGGATGGGGGGTGACTCGGCCGAGCAGTACTTC.

The gene calls are TRBV29-1 and TRBJ2-5; 7 bases align to TRBD2. The CDR3 length is 15 residues. CDR1 SQVTM and CDR2 ANQGSEA come from the germline V gene. V lost 8 bases and J lost 3; bases outside the gene matches: 15. For the CDR3, the DNA is TGCAGCTCCCCCGGGCCGAGTGGGAGGGAAGAGACCCAGTACTTC. It is translated as CSSPGPSGREETQYF.

The chain couples TRBV7-2 to TRBJ1-2; 11 positions agree with TRBD1. This CDR3 is built from 17 residues. With V trimmed by 5 bases and J by 6 bases, 14 bases remained unmatched. Germline CDR1 reads SGHTA; CDR2 reads FQGNSA. The CDR3 reads CASSNPGRGQGANGYTF. The CDR3 bases are TGTGCCAGCAGCAACCCGGGCCGTGGACAGGGGGCGAATGGCTACACCTTC.

V and J are TRBV5-1 and TRBJ2-5, with a weak D call TRBD2 (6 bases). The CDR3 is 14 residues long. Looked up from germline, CDR1 is SGHRS and CDR2 is YFSETQ. Trimming shortened V by 4 bases and J by 2 bases, and 12 bases separated the two germline ends. The CDR3, as DNA: TGCGCCAGCAGCGGTCTAGCGTCACAAGAGACCCAGTACTTC. This encodes CASSGLASQETQYF.

The sample holds a few counts of this clone. J is TRBJ1-1 and V is TRBV29-1, with D possibly TRBD1 on 5 matching bases. The CDR3 spans 12 residues. CDR1 SQVTM and CDR2 ANQGSEA come from the germline V gene. Trimming shortened V by 4 bases and J by 4 bases, and 10 bases separated the two germline ends. The CDR3 sequence is CSVAERGTEAFF. CDR3 bases: TGCAGCGTTGCGGAGAGGGGCACTGAAGCTTTCTTT.

The rearrangement links TRBV5-1 to TRBJ2-3; D call uncertain. Deletions cut 4 bases from V and 0 bases from J, with 3 bases between. This CDR3 has 12 residues. In germline, CDR1 is SGHRS, CDR2 YFSETQ. The CDR3 region has the DNA TGCGCCAGCAGCACTAGCACAGATACGCAGTATTTT. Its protein is CASSTSTDTQYF.

A single count supports this clone. The CDR3 protein is CASSPRRRGAADTQYF. The CDR3 nucleotides read TGTGCCAGCAGCCCGCGTCGTCGGGGGGCCGCAGATACGCAGTATTTT. This chain uses TRBV13 with TRBJ2-3, with TRBD2 as a possible D gene (7 bases). Germline V gene lookup returns CDR1 PRHDT and CDR2 FYEKMQ (reference sequence). The CDR3 contains 16 residues. The germline V and J ends were trimmed by 5 bases and 4 bases, with 19 bases remaining between them. The full variable domain, completed using reference TRBV13 and TRBJ2-3, is AAGVIQSPRHLIKEKRETATLKCYPIPRHDTVYWYQQGPGQDPQFLISFYEKMQSDKGSIPDRFSAQQFSDYHSELNMSSLELGDSALYFCASSPRRRGAADTQYFGPGTRLTVL.

V and J are TRBV12-5 and TRBJ2-2, with 7 bases aligning to TRBD1. Germline V CDR1 and CDR2: LGHNT, FRNRAP. The V and J ends lost 2 bases and 1 base, in that order; junction bases with no gene match: 4. CDR3 length: 16 amino acids. The CDR3 coding sequence is TGTGCTAGTGGTTTGTTCCGACAGGGGAACACCGGGGAGCTGTTTTTT. Residues: CASGLFRQGNTGELFF.

This clone has a handful of counts. The chain links TRBV9 to TRBJ2-3, with D perhaps matching TRBD1 (5 bases). From germline, CDR1 is SGDLS and CDR2 YYNGEE. The CDR3 consists of 14 residues. Trimming shortened V by 5 bases and J by 7 bases, and 17 bases separated the two germline ends. The CDR3 spells CASSSETGGHTQYF. The CDR3 coding sequence is TGTGCCAGCAGTTCCGAAACAGGCGGCCATACGCAGTATTTT.

This chain links TRBV30 with TRBJ1-1, with D possibly being TRBD1 (5 bases). Germline assignment: CDR1 GTSNPN and CDR2 SVGIG (reference sequence). This CDR3 contains 15 residues. Deletions cut 0 bases from V and 1 base from J, with 12 bases between. The CDR3, as DNA: TGTGCCTGGAGTGTGGCAGGGATTTGGAACACTGAAGCTTTCTTT. Its protein is CAWSVAGIWNTEAFF.

This clone has a handful of counts. The V and J genes are TRBV5-1 and TRBJ1-6; D is uncertain. CDR1 is SGHRS, CDR2 YFSETQ, per germline. Between the trimmed V and J ends, which lost 0 bases and 9 bases, there was a span of 7 bases. CDR3 size: 13 residues. CDR3 in amino acids: CASSLAGGSPLHF. CDR3 bases: TGCGCCAGCAGCTTGGCGGGAGGTTCACCCCTCCACTTT.

This clone was counted at least ten times. The V and J genes are TRBV30 and TRBJ1-4, with TRBD1 matching over 8 bases. The trim removed 0 bases at V and 0 bases at J, leaving 0 bases unmatched. The CDR3 loop spans 15 amino acids. Germline CDR1 is GTSNPN and CDR2 is SVGIG (reference sequence). For the CDR3, the DNA is TGTGCCTGGAGTGTACAGGGGGCAACTAATGAAAAACTGTTTTTT. This gives the protein CAWSVQGATNEKLFF.

The V call is TRBV13, the J call TRBJ2-7; 13 bases are shared with TRBD2. This CDR3 region has 17 residues. The germline CDR1 and CDR2 sequences are PRHDT and FYEKMQ (reference sequence). With 2 bases clipped from V and 3 bases from J, the junction kept 7 bases outside the gene matches. CDR3 loop: CASSLRRLAGGLYEQYF. Here the CDR3 DNA reads TGTGCCAGCAGCTTACGGAGACTAGCGGGGGGACTCTACGAGCAGTACTTC.

This clone was seen a handful of times. The chain joins TRBV11-2 to TRBJ2-7; TRBD2 is a possible D gene (6 bases). CDR1 is SGHAT, CDR2 FQNNGV, per germline. CDR3 size: 12 residues. V lost 1 base to trimming and J lost 7 bases, with 8 bases between them. For the CDR3, the DNA is TGTGCCAGCAGCTTAGGGGCGGGGGAGCAGTACTTC. This translates into CASSLGAGEQYF.

The chain carries TRBV6-5 and TRBJ1-1, with 7 nucleotides matching TRBD1. CDR3 size: 13 residues. V was pared by 10 bases and J by 2 bases, with 7 bases of the junction left unmatched. The germline gives CDR1 MNHEY, CDR2 SVGAGI. CDR3 nucleotides: TGTGCCACGACCCGACAGGGAAACACTGAAGCTTTCTTT. This translates into CATTRQGNTEAFF.

The chain recombines TRBV30 with TRBJ1-6, with D unclear. Between the trimmed V and J ends, which lost 3 bases and 6 bases, there was a span of 12 bases. Germline V lookup: CDR1 GTSNPN, CDR2 SVGIG (reference sequence). This CDR3 has 14 amino acids. CDR3 sequence: CAWRGRSGNSPLHF. The CDR3 DNA reads as TGTGCCTGGAGAGGTAGGAGCGGTAATTCACCCCTCCACTTT.

This clone was counted a single time. The chain combines TRBV7-2 with TRBJ2-3; D is tentatively TRBD1 or TRBD2 (5 bases each). CDR1 SGHTA and CDR2 FQGNSA come from the germline V gene. This CDR3 has 16 residues. The V and J ends lost 5 bases and 1 base respectively, with 16 bases between them. CDR3 nucleotide sequence: TGTGCCAGCAGCCTACAGAGGGGCAAGGGCACAGATACGCAGTATTTT. It translates to CASSLQRGKGTDTQYF.